This T cell receptor beta chain was identified during a study of T cells in tuberculosis. Looking at the study overall: T cells were selected with CD1B tetramers loaded with glucose monomycolate. Blood was taken before or within 7 days of anti-tuberculosis therapy. This South African cohort compared adolescents with or without latent tuberculosis against adults with active tuberculosis.

Documented time point: new active TB diagnosis, blood taken before or within 7 days of starting treatment. This table comes from immunoSEQ multiplex PCR, and its TCRdb copy is limited to in-frame clones, with some not included. The sample consists of tens of thousands of clones, roughly 94% of them appearing once. The germline V and J ends were trimmed by 2 bases and 0 bases, with 13 bases remaining between them. This CDR3 contains 17 residues. Looked up from germline, CDR1 is SGHVS and CDR2 is FNYEAQ. The receptor was isolated from an adult with tuberculosis. Some clones in this sample may be carry-over from other donors' samples. The chain couples TRBV7-6 to TRBJ1-4; tentatively, D is TRBD1 (6 bases). Sequencing was performed on PBMCs, taken at tuberculosis diagnosis. The CDR3 here is CASSLRQGRSTNEKLFF. The CDR3 coding sequence is TGTGCCAGCAGCTTAAGGCAGGGGCGATCAACTAATGAAAAACTGTTTTTT.